This is a list of T cell receptor beta chains from one sample in a study of T cell clones after liver transplantation. Libraries were prepared by immunoSEQ multiplex PCR; TCRdb keeps only in-frame clonotypes and omits some of them. Of fewer than 110,000 clones in the sample, about 86% were seen once. Source: CD4+ T cells from blood, taken approximately 43 months after liver transplant. Source of these receptors: a human patient who received a liver transplant. T cells may partly derive from the graft donor. The CDR3 runs from the conserved cysteine through the conserved F or W. The D gene is left open where the match is weak. Not every row has a clone size; where given, it reads once, few, many or a size class.

>-|TRBV7-2|-|TRBJ2-1
TGTGCCAGCAGCTTAGCGGGAGAATTAAATGAGCAGTTCTTC
CASSLAGELNEQFF
>-|TRBV27|TRBD2|TRBJ2-3
TGTGCCAGCAGTTTCGCTAGCGGGGGAGCTAGCACAGATACGCAGTATTTT
CASSFASGGASTDTQYF
>few|TRBV2|TRBD1|TRBJ1-5
TGTGCCAGCAGTAGGGACAGTCAACAGCCCCAGCATTTT
CASSRDSQQPQHF
>-|TRBV5-1|-|TRBJ2-3
TGCGCCAGCAGCTTGGCAGCTTCAGATACGCAGTATTTT
CASSLAASDTQYF
>few|TRBV5-1|-|TRBJ1-1
TGCGCCAGCAGTTGGGGGGCGAACACTGAAGCTTTCTTT
CASSWGANTEAFF
>-|TRBV5-8|-|TRBJ1-3
TGTGCCAGCAGCAAAGACACCTTCTCTGGAAACACCATATATTTT
CASSKDTFSGNTIYF
>-|TRBV30|TRBD1|TRBJ1-5
TGTGCCTGGAGTGTACAGGGGGGGCAGCCCCAGCATTTT
CAWSVQGGQPQHF
>-|TRBV11-2|TRBD1|TRBJ1-4
TGTGCCAGCAGCCTCCTTCAGGGGGGCGATGAAAAACTGTTTTTT
CASSLLQGGDEKLFF
>-|TRBV4-1|-|TRBJ2-1
TGCGCCAGCAGCCAAGCGACGACAGCGTCCTACAATGAGCAGTTCTTC
CASSQATTASYNEQFF
>-|TRBV7-2|-|TRBJ1-1
TGTGCCAGCAGCTTACGGGGCACTGAAGCTTTCTTT
CASSLRGTEAFF
>-|TRBV13|-|TRBJ2-1
TGTGCCAGCAGCTTAGGACAGGGTCGAGCGGGTGTGGGGTTCAATGAGCAGTTCTTC
CASSLGQGRAGVGFNEQFF
>-|TRBV11-2|TRBD2|TRBJ2-1
TGTGCCAGCAGCTTAAGACTAGCTGGTGAGCAGTTCTTC
CASSLRLAGEQFF
>few|TRBV18|TRBD2|TRBJ2-1
TGTGCCAGCTCACCACCGGGACTAGCGGGAGGGTACATAAACAATGAGCAGTTCTTC
CASSPPGLAGGYINNEQFF
>-|TRBV15|-|TRBJ2-3
TGTGCCACCAGCCTCGGGGGCACAGATACGCAGTATTTT
CATSLGGTDTQYF
>-|TRBV7-3|-|TRBJ2-5
TGTGCCAGCAGCTTAAAAACGCCCGGGCCTCCGGGGCGGGAGACCCAGTACTTC
CASSLKTPGPPGRETQYF
>-|TRBV6-5|-|TRBJ1-1
TGTGCCAGCAGCCTGTACGGCACTGAAGCTTTCTTT
CASSLYGTEAFF
>-|TRBV5-8|-|TRBJ1-1
TGTGCCAGCAGCTTTCGGGGGGCCGGCGCTGAAGCTTTCTTT
CASSFRGAGAEAFF
>-|TRBV7-3|-|TRBJ2-3
TGTGCCAGCAGCTTTACAGGGAGCACAGATACGCAGTATTTT
CASSFTGSTDTQYF